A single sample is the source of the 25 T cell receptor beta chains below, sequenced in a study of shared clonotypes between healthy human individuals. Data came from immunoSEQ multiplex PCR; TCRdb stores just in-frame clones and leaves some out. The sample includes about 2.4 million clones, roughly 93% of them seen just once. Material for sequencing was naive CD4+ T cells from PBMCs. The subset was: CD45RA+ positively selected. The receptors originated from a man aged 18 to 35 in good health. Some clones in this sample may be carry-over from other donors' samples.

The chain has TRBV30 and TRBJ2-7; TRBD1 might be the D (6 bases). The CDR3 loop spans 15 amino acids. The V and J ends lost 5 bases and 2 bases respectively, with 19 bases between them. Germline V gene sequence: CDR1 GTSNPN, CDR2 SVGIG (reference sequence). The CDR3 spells CAWGGEERGPYEQYF. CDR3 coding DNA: TGTGCCTGGGGGGGCGAAGAGAGGGGCCCCTACGAGCAGTACTTC.

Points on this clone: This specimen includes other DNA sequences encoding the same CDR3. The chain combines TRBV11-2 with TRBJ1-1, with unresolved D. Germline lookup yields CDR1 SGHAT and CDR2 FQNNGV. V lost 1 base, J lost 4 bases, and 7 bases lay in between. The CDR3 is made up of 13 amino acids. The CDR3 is CASSLVGSTEAFF. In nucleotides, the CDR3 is TGTGCCAGCAGCTTAGTCGGCAGCACTGAAGCTTTCTTT.

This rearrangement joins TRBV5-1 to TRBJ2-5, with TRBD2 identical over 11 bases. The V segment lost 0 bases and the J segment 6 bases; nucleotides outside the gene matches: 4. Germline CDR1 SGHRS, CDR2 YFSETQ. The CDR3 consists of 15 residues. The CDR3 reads CASSLDTSGRQTQYF. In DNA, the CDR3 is TGCGCCAGCAGCTTGGATACTAGCGGGAGACAGACCCAGTACTTC. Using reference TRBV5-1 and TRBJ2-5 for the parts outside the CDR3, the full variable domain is KAGVTQTPRYLIKTRGQQVTLSCSPISGHRSVSWYQQTPGQGLQFLFEYFSETQRNKGNFPGRFSGRQFSNSRSEMNVSTLELGDSALYLCASSLDTSGRQTQYFGPGTRLLVL.

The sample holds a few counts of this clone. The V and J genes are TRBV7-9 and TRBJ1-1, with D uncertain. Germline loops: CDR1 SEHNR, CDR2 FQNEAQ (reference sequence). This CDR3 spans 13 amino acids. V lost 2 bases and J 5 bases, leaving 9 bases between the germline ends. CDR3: CASSLNGGTEAFF. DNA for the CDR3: TGTGCCAGCAGCTTAAATGGCGGGACTGAAGCTTTCTTT.

CDR3 residues: CASSNRLGHEQFF. In nucleotides, the CDR3 is TGTGCCAGCAGTAACAGACTGGGACATGAGCAGTTCTTC. This sequence joins TRBV6-5 and TRBJ2-1, with D perhaps being TRBD1 or TRBD2 (5 bases each). Germline V gives CDR1 MNHEY, CDR2 SVGAGI. This CDR3 is 13 amino acids long. With 5 bases removed from V and 8 bases from J, the gap between germline ends came to 13 bases.

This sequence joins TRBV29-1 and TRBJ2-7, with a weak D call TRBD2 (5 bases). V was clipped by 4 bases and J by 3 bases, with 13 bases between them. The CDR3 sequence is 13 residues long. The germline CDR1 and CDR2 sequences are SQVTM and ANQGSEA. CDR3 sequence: CSVAFGSGYEQYF. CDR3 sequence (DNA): TGCAGCGTTGCCTTTGGGAGTGGCTACGAGCAGTACTTC.

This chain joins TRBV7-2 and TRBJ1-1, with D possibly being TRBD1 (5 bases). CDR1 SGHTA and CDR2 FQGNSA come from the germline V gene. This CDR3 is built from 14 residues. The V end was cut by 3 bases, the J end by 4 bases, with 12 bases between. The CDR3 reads CASSFQGTGTEAFF. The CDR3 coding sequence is TGTGCCAGCAGCTTTCAGGGAACGGGCACTGAAGCTTTCTTT.

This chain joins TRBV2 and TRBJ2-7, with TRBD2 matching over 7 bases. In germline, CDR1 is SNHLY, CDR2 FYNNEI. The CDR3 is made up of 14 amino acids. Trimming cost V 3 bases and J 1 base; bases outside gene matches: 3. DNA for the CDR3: TGTGCCAGCAGTGACCGGGAGGAGTCCTACGAGCAGTACTTC. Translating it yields CASSDREESYEQYF.

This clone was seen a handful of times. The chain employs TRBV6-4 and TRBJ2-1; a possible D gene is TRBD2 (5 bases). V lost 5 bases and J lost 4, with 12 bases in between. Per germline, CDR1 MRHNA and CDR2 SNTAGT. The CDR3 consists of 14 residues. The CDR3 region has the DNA TGTGCCAGCAGTCCCGGGGAATCTTACAATGAGCAGTTCTTC. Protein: CASSPGESYNEQFF.

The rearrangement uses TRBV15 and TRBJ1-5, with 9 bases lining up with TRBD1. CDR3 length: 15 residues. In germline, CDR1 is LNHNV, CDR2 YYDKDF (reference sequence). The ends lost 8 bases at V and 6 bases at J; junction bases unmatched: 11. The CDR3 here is CATGPGQGSGQPQHF. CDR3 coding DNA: TGTGCCACCGGACCGGGACAGGGTTCTGGTCAGCCCCAGCATTTT.

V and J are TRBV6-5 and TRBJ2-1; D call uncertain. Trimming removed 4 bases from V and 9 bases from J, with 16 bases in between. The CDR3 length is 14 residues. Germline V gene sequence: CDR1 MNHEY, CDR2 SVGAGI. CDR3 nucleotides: TGTGCCAGCAGTTCCGGGTCTGGGCGAAGTGAGCAGTTCTTC. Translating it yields CASSSGSGRSEQFF.

In nucleotides, the CDR3 is TGTGCCAGCAGTCTTGGGTCAGGGGCCAACGTCCTGACTTTC. It yields the protein CASSLGSGANVLTF. The V and J genes are TRBV2 and TRBJ2-6; D unresolved. Trimming left V 5 bases short and J 4 bases short, with 9 bases between. This CDR3 has 14 amino acids. The germline CDR1 and CDR2 sequences are SNHLY and FYNNEI.

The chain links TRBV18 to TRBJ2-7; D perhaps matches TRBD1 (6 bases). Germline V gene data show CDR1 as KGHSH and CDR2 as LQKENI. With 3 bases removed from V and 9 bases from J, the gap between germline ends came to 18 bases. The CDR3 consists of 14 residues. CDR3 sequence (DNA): TGTGCCAGCTCACCCTCACAGGGTATGAGAGCGCAGTACTTC. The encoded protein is CASSPSQGMRAQYF.

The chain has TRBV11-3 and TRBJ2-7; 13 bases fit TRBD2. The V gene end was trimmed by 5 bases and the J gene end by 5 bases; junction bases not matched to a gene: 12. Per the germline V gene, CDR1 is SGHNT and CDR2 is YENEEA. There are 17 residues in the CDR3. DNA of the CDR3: TGTGCCAGCAGCCCTGGGGGGGGACTAGCGGGAAGAAACGAGCAGTACTTC. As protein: CASSPGGGLAGRNEQYF. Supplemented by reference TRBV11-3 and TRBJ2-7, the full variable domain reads EAGVVQSPRYKIIEKKQPVAFWCNPISGHNTLYWYLQNLGQGPELLIRYENEEAVDDSQLPKDRFSAERLKGVDSTLKIQPAELGDSAVYLCASSPGGGLAGRNEQYFGPGTRLTVT.

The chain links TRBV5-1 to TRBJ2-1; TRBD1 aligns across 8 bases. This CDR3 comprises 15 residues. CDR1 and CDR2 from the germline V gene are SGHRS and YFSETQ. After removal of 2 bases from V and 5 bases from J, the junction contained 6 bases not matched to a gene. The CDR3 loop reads CASSLTGTGDNEQFF. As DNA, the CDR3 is TGCGCCAGCAGCTTAACCGGGACAGGTGACAATGAGCAGTTCTTC.

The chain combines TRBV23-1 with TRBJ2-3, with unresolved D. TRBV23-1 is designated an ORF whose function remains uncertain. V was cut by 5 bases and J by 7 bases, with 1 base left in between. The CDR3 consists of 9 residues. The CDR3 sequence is CASSNTQYF. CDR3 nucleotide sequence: TGCGCCAGCAGTAATACGCAGTATTTT.

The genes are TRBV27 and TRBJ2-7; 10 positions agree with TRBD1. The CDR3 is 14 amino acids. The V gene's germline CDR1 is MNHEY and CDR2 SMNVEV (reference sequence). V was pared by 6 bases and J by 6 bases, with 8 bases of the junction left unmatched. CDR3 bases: TGTGCCAGCAGCCGACAGGGGGCGGGGGTCGAGCAGTACTTC. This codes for CASSRQGAGVEQYF.

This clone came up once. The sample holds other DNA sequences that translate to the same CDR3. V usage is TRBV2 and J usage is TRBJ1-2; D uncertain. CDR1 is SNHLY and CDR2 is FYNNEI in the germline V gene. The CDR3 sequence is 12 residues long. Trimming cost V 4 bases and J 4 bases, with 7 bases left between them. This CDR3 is CASSVGGYGYTF. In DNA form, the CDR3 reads TGTGCCAGCAGTGTAGGAGGCTATGGCTACACCTTC.

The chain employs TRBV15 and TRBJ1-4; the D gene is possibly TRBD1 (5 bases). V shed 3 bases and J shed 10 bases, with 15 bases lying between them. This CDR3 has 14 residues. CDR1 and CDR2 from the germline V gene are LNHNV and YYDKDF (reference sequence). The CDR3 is CATSSQLFQGKLFF. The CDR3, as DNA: TGTGCCACCAGCAGTCAACTATTTCAGGGAAAACTGTTTTTT.

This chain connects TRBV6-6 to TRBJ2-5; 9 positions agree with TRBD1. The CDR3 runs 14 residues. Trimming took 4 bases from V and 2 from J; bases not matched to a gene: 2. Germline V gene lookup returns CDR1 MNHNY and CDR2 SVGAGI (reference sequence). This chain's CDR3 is CASSSGTGQETQYF. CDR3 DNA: TGTGCCAGCAGTTCCGGGACAGGGCAAGAGACCCAGTACTTC.

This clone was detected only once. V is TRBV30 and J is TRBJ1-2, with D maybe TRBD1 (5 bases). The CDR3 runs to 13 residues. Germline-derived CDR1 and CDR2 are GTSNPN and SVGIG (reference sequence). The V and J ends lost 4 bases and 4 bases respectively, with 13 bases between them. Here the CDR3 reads CAWTKGEAYGYTF. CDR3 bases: TGTGCCTGGACAAAAGGGGAGGCCTATGGCTACACCTTC. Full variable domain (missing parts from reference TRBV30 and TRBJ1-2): SQTIHQWPATLVQPVGSPLSLECTVEGTSNPNLYWYRQAAGRGLQLLFYSVGIGQISSEVPQNLSASRPQDRQFILSSKKLLLSDSGFYLCAWTKGEAYGYTFGSGTRLTVV.

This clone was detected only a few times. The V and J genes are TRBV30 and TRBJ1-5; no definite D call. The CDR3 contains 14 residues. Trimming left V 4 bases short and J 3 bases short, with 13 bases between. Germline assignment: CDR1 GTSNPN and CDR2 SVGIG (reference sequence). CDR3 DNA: TGTGCCTGGACAGACGGCCCCTTCAATCAGCCCCAGCATTTT. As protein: CAWTDGPFNQPQHF.

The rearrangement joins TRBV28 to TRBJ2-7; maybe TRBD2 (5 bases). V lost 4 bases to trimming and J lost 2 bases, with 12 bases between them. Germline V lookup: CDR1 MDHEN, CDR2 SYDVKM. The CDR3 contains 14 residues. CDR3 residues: CASSSPGKTYEQYF. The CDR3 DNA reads TGTGCCAGCAGTTCCCCGGGAAAAACCTACGAGCAGTACTTC.

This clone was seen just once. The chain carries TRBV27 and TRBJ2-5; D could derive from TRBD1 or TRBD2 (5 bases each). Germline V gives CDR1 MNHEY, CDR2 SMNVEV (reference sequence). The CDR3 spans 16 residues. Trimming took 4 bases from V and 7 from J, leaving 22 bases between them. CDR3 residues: CASSSTTRGAFVTQYF. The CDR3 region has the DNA TGTGCCAGCAGTTCGACCACTAGGGGCGCCTTCGTGACCCAGTACTTC.

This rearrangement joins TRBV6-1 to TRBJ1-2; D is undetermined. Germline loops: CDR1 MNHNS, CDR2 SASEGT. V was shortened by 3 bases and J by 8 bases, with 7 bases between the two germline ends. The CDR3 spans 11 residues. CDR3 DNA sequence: TGTGCCAGCAGTGATTGGGTAGGCTACACCTTC. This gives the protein CASSDWVGYTF.